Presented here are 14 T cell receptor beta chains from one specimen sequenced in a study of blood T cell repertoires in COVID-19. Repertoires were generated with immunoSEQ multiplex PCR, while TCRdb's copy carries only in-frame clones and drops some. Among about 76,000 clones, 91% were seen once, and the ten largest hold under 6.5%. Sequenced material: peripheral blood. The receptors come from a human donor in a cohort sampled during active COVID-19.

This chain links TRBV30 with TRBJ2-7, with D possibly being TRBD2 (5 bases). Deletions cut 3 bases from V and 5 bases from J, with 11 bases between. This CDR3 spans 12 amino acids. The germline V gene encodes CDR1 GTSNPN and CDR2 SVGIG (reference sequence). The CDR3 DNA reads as TGTGCCTGGAGATCGGTCGGGGACGAGCAGTACTTC. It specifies CAWRSVGDEQYF.

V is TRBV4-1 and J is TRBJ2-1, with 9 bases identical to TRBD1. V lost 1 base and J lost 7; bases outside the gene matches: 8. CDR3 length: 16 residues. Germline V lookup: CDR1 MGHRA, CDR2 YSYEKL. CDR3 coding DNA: TGCGCCAGCAGCCAAGTGGCCGGTGGACAGGGGAATGAGCAGTTCTTC. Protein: CASSQVAGGQGNEQFF.

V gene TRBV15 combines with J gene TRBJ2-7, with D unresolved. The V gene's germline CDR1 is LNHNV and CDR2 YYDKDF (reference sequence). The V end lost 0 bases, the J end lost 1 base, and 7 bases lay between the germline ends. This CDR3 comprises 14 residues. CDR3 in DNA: TGTGCCACCAGCAGAGATCGACTGTCCTACGAGCAGTACTTC. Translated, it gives CATSRDRLSYEQYF.

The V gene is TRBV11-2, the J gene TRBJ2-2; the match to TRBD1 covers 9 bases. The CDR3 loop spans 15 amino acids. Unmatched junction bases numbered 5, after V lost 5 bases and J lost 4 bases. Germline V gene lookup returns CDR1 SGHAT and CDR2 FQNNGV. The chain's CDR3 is CASSGTGGFTGELFF. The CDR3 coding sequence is TGTGCCAGCAGCGGAACAGGGGGCTTCACCGGGGAGCTGTTTTTT.

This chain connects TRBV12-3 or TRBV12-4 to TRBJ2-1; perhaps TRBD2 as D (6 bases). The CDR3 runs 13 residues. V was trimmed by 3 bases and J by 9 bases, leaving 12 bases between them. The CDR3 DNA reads TGTGCCAGCAGTTTGGGGACTGGACTTGAGCAGTTCTTC. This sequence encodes CASSLGTGLEQFF.

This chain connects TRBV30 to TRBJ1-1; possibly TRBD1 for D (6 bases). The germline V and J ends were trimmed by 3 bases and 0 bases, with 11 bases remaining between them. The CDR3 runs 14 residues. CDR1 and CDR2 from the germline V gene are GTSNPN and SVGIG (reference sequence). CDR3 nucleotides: TGTGCCTGGAGGAAGGGACACATGAACACTGAAGCTTTCTTT. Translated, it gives CAWRKGHMNTEAFF.

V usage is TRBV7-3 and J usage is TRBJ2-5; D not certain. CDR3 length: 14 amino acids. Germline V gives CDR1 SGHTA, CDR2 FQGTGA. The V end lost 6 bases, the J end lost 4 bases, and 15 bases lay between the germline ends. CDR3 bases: TGTGCCAGCAGGCGTGGTGGTTCAGGAGAGACCCAGTACTTC. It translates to CASRRGGSGETQYF.

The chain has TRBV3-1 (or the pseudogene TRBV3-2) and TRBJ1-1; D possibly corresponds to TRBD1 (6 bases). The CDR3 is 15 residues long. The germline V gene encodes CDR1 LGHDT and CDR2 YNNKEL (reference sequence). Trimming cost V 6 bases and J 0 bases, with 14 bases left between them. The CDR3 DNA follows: TGTGCCAGCAGTTCTTACGGGGGGCTGAACACTGAAGCTTTCTTT. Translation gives CASSSYGGLNTEAFF.

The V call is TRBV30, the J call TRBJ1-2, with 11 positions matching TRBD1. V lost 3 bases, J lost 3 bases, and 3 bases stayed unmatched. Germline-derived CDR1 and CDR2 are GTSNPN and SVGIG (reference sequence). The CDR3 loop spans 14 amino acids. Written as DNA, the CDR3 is TGTGCCTGGAGGGGGACAGGGGGTTACTATGGCTACACCTTC. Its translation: CAWRGTGGYYGYTF.

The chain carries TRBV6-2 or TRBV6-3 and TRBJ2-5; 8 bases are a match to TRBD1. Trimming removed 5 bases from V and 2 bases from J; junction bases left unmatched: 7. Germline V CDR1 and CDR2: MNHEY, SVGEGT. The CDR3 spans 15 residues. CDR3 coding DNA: TGTGCCAGCAGTCGTGGACAGGGAGGACAAGAGACCCAGTACTTC. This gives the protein CASSRGQGGQETQYF.

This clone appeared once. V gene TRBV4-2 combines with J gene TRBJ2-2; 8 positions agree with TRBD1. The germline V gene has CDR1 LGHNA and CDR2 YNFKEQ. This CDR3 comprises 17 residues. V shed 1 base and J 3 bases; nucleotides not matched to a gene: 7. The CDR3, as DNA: TGTGCCAGCAGCCAAGTGCAGGGACAGGTTGACACCGGGGAGCTGTTTTTT. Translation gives CASSQVQGQVDTGELFF.

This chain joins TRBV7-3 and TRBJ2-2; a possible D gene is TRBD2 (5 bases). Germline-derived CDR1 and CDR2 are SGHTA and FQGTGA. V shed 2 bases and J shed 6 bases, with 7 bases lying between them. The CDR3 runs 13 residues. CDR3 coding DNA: TGTGCCAGCAGCTTACGGGGTCCCGGGGAGCTGTTTTTT. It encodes CASSLRGPGELFF.

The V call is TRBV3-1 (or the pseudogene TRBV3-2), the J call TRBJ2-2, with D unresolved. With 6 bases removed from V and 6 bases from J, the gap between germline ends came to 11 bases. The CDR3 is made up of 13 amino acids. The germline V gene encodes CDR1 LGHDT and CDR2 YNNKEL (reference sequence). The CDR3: CASSQRGSGELFF. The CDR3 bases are TGTGCCAGCAGTCAAAGAGGTTCCGGGGAGCTGTTTTTT.

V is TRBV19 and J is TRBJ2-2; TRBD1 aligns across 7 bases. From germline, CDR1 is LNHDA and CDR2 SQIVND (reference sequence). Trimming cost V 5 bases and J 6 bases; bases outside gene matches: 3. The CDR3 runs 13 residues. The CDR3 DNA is TGTGCCAGTAGTGACAGGGTCTCCGGGGAGCTGTTTTTT. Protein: CASSDRVSGELFF.